The source of this T cell receptor beta chain is a study of blood T cell repertoires in COVID-19. Study at large: COVID-19 samples, acute and convalescent, were from the United States, Italy and Spain. In each case, the material was cDNA or gDNA derived from T cells, B-cell-depleted T cells, or PBMCs.

The assay was immunoSEQ multiplex PCR, and TCRdb's table has in-frame clones only and misses some. The data hold 100,000 to 150,000 clones, with about 81% observed a single time. Germline lookup yields CDR1 SGHNT and CDR2 YYREEE (reference sequence). This CDR3 spans 17 amino acids. V was clipped by 1 base and J by 3 bases, with 14 bases between them. The receptor was derived from a man younger than 45 with COVID-19, enrolled during active disease. Sequencing used peripheral blood. The chain recombines TRBV5-4 with TRBJ2-6; D possibly corresponds to TRBD2 (5 bases). The chain's CDR3 is CASSLRGVPGGANVLTF. DNA for the CDR3: TGTGCCAGCAGCTTGCGGGGTGTCCCGGGTGGGGCCAACGTCCTGACTTTC.